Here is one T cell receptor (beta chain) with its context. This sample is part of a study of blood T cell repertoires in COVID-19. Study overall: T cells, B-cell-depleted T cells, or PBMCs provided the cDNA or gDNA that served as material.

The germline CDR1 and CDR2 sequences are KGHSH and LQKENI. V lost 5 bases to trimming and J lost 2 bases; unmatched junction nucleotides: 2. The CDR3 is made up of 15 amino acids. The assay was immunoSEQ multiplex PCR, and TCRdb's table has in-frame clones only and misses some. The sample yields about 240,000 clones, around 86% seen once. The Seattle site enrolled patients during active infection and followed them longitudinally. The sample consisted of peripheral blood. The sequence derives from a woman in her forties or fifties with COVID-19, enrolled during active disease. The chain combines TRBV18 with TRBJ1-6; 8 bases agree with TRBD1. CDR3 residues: CASSEQGAYNSPLHF. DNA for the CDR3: TGTGCCAGCTCAGAACAGGGGGCCTATAATTCACCCCTCCACTTT.